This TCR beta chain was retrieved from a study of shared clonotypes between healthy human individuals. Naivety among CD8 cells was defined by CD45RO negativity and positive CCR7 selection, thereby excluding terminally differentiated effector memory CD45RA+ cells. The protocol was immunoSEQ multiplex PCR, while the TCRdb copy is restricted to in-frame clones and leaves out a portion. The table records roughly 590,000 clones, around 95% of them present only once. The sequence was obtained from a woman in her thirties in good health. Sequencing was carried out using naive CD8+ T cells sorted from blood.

The CDR3 loop reads CASDPGPPRKYGYTF. The CDR3 DNA reads TGTGCCAGCGACCCGGGACCCCCTCGTAAATATGGCTACACCTTC. This rearrangement joins TRBV28 to TRBJ1-2; D possibly corresponds to TRBD1 (5 bases). In germline, CDR1 is MDHEN, CDR2 SYDVKM. V was pared by 8 bases and J by 5 bases, with 21 bases between. The CDR3 covers 15 residues.